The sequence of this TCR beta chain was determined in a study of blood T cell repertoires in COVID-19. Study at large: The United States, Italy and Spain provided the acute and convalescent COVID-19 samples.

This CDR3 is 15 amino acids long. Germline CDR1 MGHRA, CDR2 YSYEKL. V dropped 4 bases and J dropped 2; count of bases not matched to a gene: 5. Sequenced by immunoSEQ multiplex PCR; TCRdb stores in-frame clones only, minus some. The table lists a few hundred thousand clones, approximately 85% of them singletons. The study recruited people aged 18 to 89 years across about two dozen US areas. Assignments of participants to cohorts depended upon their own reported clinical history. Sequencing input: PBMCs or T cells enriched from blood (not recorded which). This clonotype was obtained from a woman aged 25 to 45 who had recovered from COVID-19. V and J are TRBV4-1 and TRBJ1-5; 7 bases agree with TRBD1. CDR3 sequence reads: CASSLTGAGNQPQHF. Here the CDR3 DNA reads TGCGCCAGCAGCCTAACAGGGGCAGGCAATCAGCCCCAGCATTTT.